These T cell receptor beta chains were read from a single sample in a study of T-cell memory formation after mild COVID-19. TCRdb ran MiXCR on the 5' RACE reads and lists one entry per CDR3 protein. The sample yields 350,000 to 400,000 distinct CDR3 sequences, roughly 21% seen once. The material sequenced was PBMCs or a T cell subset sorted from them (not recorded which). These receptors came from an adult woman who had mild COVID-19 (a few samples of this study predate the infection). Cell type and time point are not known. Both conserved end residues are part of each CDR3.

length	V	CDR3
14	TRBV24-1	CATSDYGGQETQYF
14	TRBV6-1	CASSEGGFRETQYF
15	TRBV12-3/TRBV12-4	CASSPAELNFYGYTF
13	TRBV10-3	CAIGVKETQPQHF
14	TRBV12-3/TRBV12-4	CASSLWGSGTEAFF
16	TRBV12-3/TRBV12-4	CASSLRGGGNTDTQYF
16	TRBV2	CASIPTLSSYNSPLHF
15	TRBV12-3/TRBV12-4	CASNAGGNAPDTQYF
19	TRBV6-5	CASSYYEPSGDTNTGELFF
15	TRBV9	CASSVGSGGTYEQYF
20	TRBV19	CASSISLVGRGRYSNQPQHF
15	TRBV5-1	CASSMTGTQQETQYF